This T cell receptor (beta chain) was retrieved from a study of blood T cell repertoires in COVID-19. For the study at large: Sites across the United States, Italy and Spain contributed samples from acute and convalescent COVID-19. The cDNA or gDNA used as material had been derived from T cells, B-cell-depleted T cells, or PBMCs.

As originally analysed: Amplification of reference gene primers was used by the study to estimate nucleated cell counts. Assay: immunoSEQ multiplex PCR; the TCRdb copy retains only in-frame clones and omits some. V and J calls and clone size are as listed in that table; D and trimming were resolved from the DNA. The sample records some 200,000 clones, roughly four fifths being singletons. This clone has just a few counts. Losses at the gene ends were 6 bases for V and 3 bases for J; bases not matched to a gene: 5. The germline V gene has CDR1 SGHTA and CDR2 FQGNSA. The CDR3 length is 15 residues. This sequence originates from a woman aged 55-70 years with acute or convalescent COVID-19. The chain uses TRBV7-2 and TRBJ2-7; TRBD2 aligns across 13 bases. Sequenced sample: peripheral blood. The CDR3 is CASSKRTSGGYEQYF. The CDR3 DNA is TGTGCCAGCAGTAAGAGGACTAGCGGGGGCTACGAGCAGTACTTC.